Listed below are T cell receptor beta chains from one sample, sequenced in a study of blood T cell repertoires in COVID-19. Method: immunoSEQ multiplex PCR; TCRdb's copy keeps in-frame clones and lacks some. The sample carries 70,000 to 95,000 clones, roughly 89% recorded once. Material: peripheral blood. These receptors were taken from a man aged 45-65 years with acute or convalescent COVID-19. CDR3s include the opening cysteine and the closing phenylalanine or tryptophan. Fields, in order: clone size, V gene, J gene, D gene, CDR3 DNA, CDR3 protein. D genes are given only for firm matches. The size entry is marked missing in some rows and otherwise reads once, few, many or a size class.

abundance: NA; v_gene: TRBV6-5; j_gene: TRBJ1-1; d_gene: NA; CDR3nt: TGTGCCAGCAGTTACGTGGGGGCCCAGAACACTGAAGCTTTCTTT; CDR3aa: CASSYVGAQNTEAFF
abundance: NA; v_gene: TRBV19; j_gene: TRBJ1-2; d_gene: TRBD1; CDR3nt: TGTGCCAGTAGGATAGCAGGGGGAGATGGCTACACCTTC; CDR3aa: CASRIAGGDGYTF
abundance: NA; v_gene: TRBV7-2; j_gene: TRBJ2-5; d_gene: TRBD1; CDR3nt: TGTGCCAGCAGCCCTTACAGGGGCTCCTTACAAGAGACCCAGTACTTC; CDR3aa: CASSPYRGSLQETQYF
abundance: NA; v_gene: TRBV20-1; j_gene: TRBJ1-1; d_gene: NA; CDR3nt: TGCAGTGCTAGTAAGGACACGAACACTGAAGCTTTCTTT; CDR3aa: CSASKDTNTEAFF
abundance: NA; v_gene: TRBV7-9; j_gene: TRBJ2-1; d_gene: NA; CDR3nt: TGTGCCAGCAGCTTAACGACAGGCCGACGAATATTGTTCTTC; CDR3aa: CASSLTTGRRILFF
abundance: once; v_gene: TRBV3-1/TRBV3-2; j_gene: TRBJ1-1; d_gene: NA; CDR3nt: TGTGCCAGCAGCCATCGGGGTGAAGCTTTCTTT; CDR3aa: CASSHRGEAFF
abundance: NA; v_gene: TRBV3-1/TRBV3-2; j_gene: TRBJ2-5; d_gene: TRBD2; CDR3nt: TGTGCCAGCAGCCCCGCCTGGGGGGGCCAAGAGACCCAGTACTTC; CDR3aa: CASSPAWGGQETQYF
abundance: NA; v_gene: TRBV19; j_gene: TRBJ1-5; d_gene: TRBD1; CDR3nt: TGTGCCAGTAGTCAAGACAGGGGGTATATTCAGCCCCAGCATTTT; CDR3aa: CASSQDRGYIQPQHF
abundance: NA; v_gene: TRBV3-1/TRBV3-2; j_gene: TRBJ1-1; d_gene: TRBD1; CDR3nt: TGTGCCAGCAGTCTAACAGGGGAAGGGAAAGCTTTCTTT; CDR3aa: CASSLTGEGKAFF
abundance: NA; v_gene: TRBV7-2; j_gene: TRBJ1-6; d_gene: NA; CDR3nt: TGTGCCAGCAGCTTAAGGGGGGGTGCCCGGTCATCACCCCTCCACTTT; CDR3aa: CASSLRGGARSSPLHF
abundance: NA; v_gene: TRBV15; j_gene: TRBJ1-5; d_gene: NA; CDR3nt: TGTGCCACCAGCAGAGAGTTGCCAGGGTATTATCAGCCCCAGCATTTT; CDR3aa: CATSRELPGYYQPQHF
abundance: NA; v_gene: TRBV7-9; j_gene: TRBJ2-1; d_gene: TRBD2; CDR3nt: TGTGCCAGCAGCCTGAGGACTAGCGGGCTGTACAATGAGCAGTTCTTC; CDR3aa: CASSLRTSGLYNEQFF
abundance: NA; v_gene: TRBV11-2; j_gene: TRBJ2-7; d_gene: TRBD1; CDR3nt: TGTGCCAGCAGCTTAAGGGGACAGGGAACCTACGAGCAGTACTTC; CDR3aa: CASSLRGQGTYEQYF
abundance: once; v_gene: TRBV12-3/TRBV12-4; j_gene: TRBJ1-5; d_gene: NA; CDR3nt: TGTGCCAGCAGCCAATGGGCTCAGCCCCAGCATTTT; CDR3aa: CASSQWAQPQHF
abundance: NA; v_gene: TRBV5-1; j_gene: TRBJ2-2; d_gene: NA; CDR3nt: TGCGCCAGCAGCTTGGGACAACCGTCGAACACCGGGGAGCTGTTTTTT; CDR3aa: CASSLGQPSNTGELFF
abundance: once; v_gene: TRBV7-6; j_gene: TRBJ2-1; d_gene: TRBD2; CDR3nt: TGTGCCAGCAGCTTAGTAATGGGCGGGAGTGTCGTCAATGAGCAGTTCTTC; CDR3aa: CASSLVMGGSVVNEQFF
abundance: NA; v_gene: TRBV3-1/TRBV3-2; j_gene: TRBJ1-1; d_gene: NA; CDR3nt: TGTGCCAGCAGCCAATTCGACACGAACACTGAAGCTTTCTTT; CDR3aa: CASSQFDTNTEAFF
abundance: NA; v_gene: TRBV9; j_gene: TRBJ1-1; d_gene: NA; CDR3nt: TGTGCCAGCAGTCTCCACAGGGAAACTGAAGCTTTCTTT; CDR3aa: CASSLHRETEAFF
abundance: NA; v_gene: TRBV28; j_gene: TRBJ1-6; d_gene: TRBD1; CDR3nt: TGTGCCAGCAGCTACCGGGACAGGGAAAGTTCACCCCTCCACTTT; CDR3aa: CASSYRDRESSPLHF
abundance: NA; v_gene: TRBV5-1; j_gene: TRBJ1-3; d_gene: NA; CDR3nt: TGCGCCAGCAGTTCGGACGGGGGAGTTGGAAACACCATATATTTT; CDR3aa: CASSSDGGVGNTIYF
abundance: NA; v_gene: TRBV4-1; j_gene: TRBJ2-4; d_gene: NA; CDR3nt: TGCGCCAGCAGCCAAGATCCCCCGGGGGGCTTATCCAAAAACATTCAGTACTTC; CDR3aa: CASSQDPPGGLSKNIQYF
abundance: NA; v_gene: TRBV5-1; j_gene: TRBJ2-3; d_gene: TRBD2; CDR3nt: TGCGCCAGCAGCCCAACTAGCGGGAGCTCAGATACGCAGTATTTT; CDR3aa: CASSPTSGSSDTQYF
abundance: NA; v_gene: TRBV7-9; j_gene: TRBJ2-6; d_gene: TRBD1; CDR3nt: TGTGCCAGCAGCTTACCGACAGGGATGAGCTCTGGGGCCAACGTCCTGACTTTC; CDR3aa: CASSLPTGMSSGANVLTF
abundance: NA; v_gene: TRBV10-3; j_gene: TRBJ2-4; d_gene: TRBD1; CDR3nt: TGTGCCATCAGTGAGGGGGACAGGATTAACATTCAGTACTTC; CDR3aa: CAISEGDRINIQYF
abundance: once; v_gene: TRBV27; j_gene: TRBJ1-2; d_gene: TRBD1; CDR3nt: TGTGCCAGCACCCTGACAGGGGCCACCAACTATGGCTACACCTTC; CDR3aa: CASTLTGATNYGYTF
abundance: NA; v_gene: TRBV7-3; j_gene: TRBJ1-2; d_gene: NA; CDR3nt: TGTGCCAGCAGCTTAGGTACAGGGTATGGCTACACCTTC; CDR3aa: CASSLGTGYGYTF
abundance: NA; v_gene: TRBV30; j_gene: TRBJ2-5; d_gene: NA; CDR3nt: TGTGCCTGGGCACGGGGGGCTTTGCAGACCCAGTACTTC; CDR3aa: CAWARGALQTQYF
abundance: NA; v_gene: TRBV25-1; j_gene: TRBJ2-5; d_gene: NA; CDR3nt: TGTGCCAGCAGCCAGGGGATCCGAGAGACCCAGTACTTC; CDR3aa: CASSQGIRETQYF
abundance: NA; v_gene: TRBV3-1/TRBV3-2; j_gene: TRBJ1-2; d_gene: NA; CDR3nt: TGTGCCAGCAGCCAAGGAGAAGGGACAAAGGGTGGCTACACCTTC; CDR3aa: CASSQGEGTKGGYTF
abundance: NA; v_gene: TRBV6-1; j_gene: TRBJ1-1; d_gene: NA; CDR3nt: TGTGCCAGCAGTGAAGCCCGAGCCCTGGACACTGAAGCTTTCTTT; CDR3aa: CASSEARALDTEAFF
abundance: NA; v_gene: TRBV18; j_gene: TRBJ2-7; d_gene: TRBD1; CDR3nt: TGTGCCAGCTCACCGGCTTTGGGGGACAGGGCCTACGAGCAGTACTTC; CDR3aa: CASSPALGDRAYEQYF
abundance: NA; v_gene: TRBV3-1/TRBV3-2; j_gene: TRBJ1-2; d_gene: TRBD1; CDR3nt: TGTGCCAGCAGCAGCCGACAGGGTGAAGTGGGCTACACCTTC; CDR3aa: CASSSRQGEVGYTF
abundance: NA; v_gene: TRBV7-3; j_gene: TRBJ1-5; d_gene: NA; CDR3nt: TGTGCCAGCCGCCATATTGGCGGGGGGGGTCAGCCCCAGCATTTT; CDR3aa: CASRHIGGGGQPQHF
abundance: NA; v_gene: TRBV18; j_gene: TRBJ2-3; d_gene: TRBD2; CDR3nt: TGTGCCAGCTCACCCCAATTTGTAGCGGGGAGCACAGATACGCAGTATTTT; CDR3aa: CASSPQFVAGSTDTQYF
abundance: NA; v_gene: TRBV4-3; j_gene: TRBJ1-6; d_gene: NA; CDR3nt: TGCGCCAGCAGCCAAGATTTGAAGAGCCAGGGTGGTTCACCCCTCCACTTT; CDR3aa: CASSQDLKSQGGSPLHF
abundance: NA; v_gene: TRBV7-9; j_gene: TRBJ2-5; d_gene: NA; CDR3nt: TGTGCCAGCAGCTTCGGCGGGGAAGAGACCCAGTACTTC; CDR3aa: CASSFGGEETQYF
abundance: NA; v_gene: TRBV6-5; j_gene: TRBJ2-5; d_gene: TRBD1; CDR3nt: TGTGCCAGCAGTTATGACAGGGGGTTCCAAGAGACCCAGTACTTC; CDR3aa: CASSYDRGFQETQYF